Presented here are 10 T cell receptor beta chains from one specimen sequenced in a study of blood T cell repertoires in COVID-19. Sequencing used immunoSEQ multiplex PCR; TCRdb keeps in-frame clones, though not all of them. The sample has about 340,000 clones; around 85% are singletons. Sequencing was carried out using PBMCs or T cells enriched from blood (not recorded which). The origin of the receptors is a woman aged 40 to 50 with acute COVID-19.

This chain connects TRBV28 to TRBJ1-2; the match to TRBD1 covers 7 bases. The germline V gene encodes CDR1 MDHEN and CDR2 SYDVKM. The V gene end was trimmed by 5 bases and the J gene end by 4 bases; junction bases not matched to a gene: 16. CDR3 size: 17 residues. CDR3 in DNA: TGTGCCAGCAGTAGTTCGGGGTCGGGAGGGGGCCTCTATGGCTACACCTTC. Translation gives CASSSSGSGGGLYGYTF.

CDR3 region: CASRPLDQGSNEAFF. The CDR3 nucleotides are TGTGCCAGCAGGCCCCTGGACCAGGGGTCGAATGAAGCTTTCTTT. The chain is built from TRBV11-2 and TRBJ1-1, with a tentative D call TRBD1 (6 bases). CDR3 length equals 15 residues. Trimming removed 6 bases at V and 7 bases at J, with 21 bases between. Germline loops: CDR1 SGHAT, CDR2 FQNNGV.

This clone appeared a single time. This sequence joins TRBV10-3 and TRBJ2-3; TRBD2 matches 13 bases. The CDR3 spans 15 residues. Germline loops: CDR1 ENHRY, CDR2 SYGVKD. Trimming at V came to 10 bases and at J to 0 bases, leaving 4 bases not matched to a gene. In nucleotides, the CDR3 is TGTGCCACAGGGACTAGCGGGGATAGCACAGATACGCAGTATTTT. It specifies CATGTSGDSTDTQYF.

V is TRBV19 and J is TRBJ2-2; 8 bases align to TRBD2. The CDR3 spans 14 residues. Germline V gives CDR1 LNHDA, CDR2 SQIVND (reference sequence). V lost 7 bases, J lost 2 bases, and 3 bases stayed unmatched. The CDR3 region is CASIRGGNTGELFF. The CDR3 DNA reads TGTGCCAGTATACGGGGGGGAAACACCGGGGAGCTGTTTTTT.

The CDR3 here is CATSRDQGDYGYTF. CDR3 in DNA: TGTGCCACCAGCAGAGATCAGGGGGACTATGGCTACACCTTC. The rearrangement links TRBV15 to TRBJ1-2; TRBD1 aligns across 7 bases. Germline V gene sequence: CDR1 LNHNV, CDR2 YYDKDF (reference sequence). This CDR3 contains 14 residues. V was clipped by 0 bases and J by 3 bases; unmatched bases: 1.

The V call is TRBV28, the J call TRBJ2-7, with TRBD1 identical over 8 bases. The CDR3 covers 16 residues. The germline gives CDR1 MDHEN, CDR2 SYDVKM. With 2 bases clipped from V and 5 bases from J, the junction kept 11 bases outside the gene matches. The CDR3: CASSLKSGRGQDEQYF. In nucleotides, the CDR3 is TGTGCCAGCAGTTTAAAGTCGGGCAGGGGGCAGGACGAGCAGTACTTC.

This CDR3 is CASSQQGQSSYEQYF. The CDR3 DNA reads TGTGCCAGCAGCCAACAGGGACAGAGCTCCTACGAGCAGTACTTC. The rearrangement joins TRBV3-1 (or the pseudogene TRBV3-2) to TRBJ2-7; TRBD1 matches 7 bases. Germline assignment: CDR1 LGHDT and CDR2 YNNKEL (reference sequence). This CDR3 has 15 amino acids. The V and J ends lost 2 bases and 0 bases, in that order; junction bases with no gene match: 4.

The V call is TRBV4-1, the J call TRBJ2-7, with a tentative D call TRBD1 (6 bases). CDR3 length: 14 residues. Trimming removed 1 base from V and 3 bases from J, with 10 bases in between. Germline lookup yields CDR1 MGHRA and CDR2 YSYEKL. CDR3 residues: CASSQGQGFYEQYF. The CDR3 DNA reads as TGCGCCAGCAGCCAAGGGCAGGGGTTCTACGAGCAGTACTTC.

The chain has TRBV18 and TRBJ2-5; a possible D gene is TRBD1 (7 bases). With 3 bases removed from V and 1 base from J, the gap between germline ends came to 15 bases. This CDR3 contains 16 residues. The germline V gene encodes CDR1 KGHSH and CDR2 LQKENI. CDR3 residues: CASSPGGTASQETQYF. CDR3 coding DNA: TGTGCCAGCTCACCCGGCGGGACAGCGTCCCAAGAGACCCAGTACTTC.

In this sample, this clone turned up a few times. The chain carries TRBV3-1 (or the pseudogene TRBV3-2) and TRBJ1-2; no firm D call. The CDR3 runs 13 residues. Germline V gives CDR1 LGHDT, CDR2 YNNKEL (reference sequence). Trimming left V 1 base short and J 5 bases short, with 8 bases between. The CDR3 reads CASSQASGYGYTF. The CDR3 DNA reads TGTGCCAGCAGCCAAGCCTCGGGATATGGCTACACCTTC.